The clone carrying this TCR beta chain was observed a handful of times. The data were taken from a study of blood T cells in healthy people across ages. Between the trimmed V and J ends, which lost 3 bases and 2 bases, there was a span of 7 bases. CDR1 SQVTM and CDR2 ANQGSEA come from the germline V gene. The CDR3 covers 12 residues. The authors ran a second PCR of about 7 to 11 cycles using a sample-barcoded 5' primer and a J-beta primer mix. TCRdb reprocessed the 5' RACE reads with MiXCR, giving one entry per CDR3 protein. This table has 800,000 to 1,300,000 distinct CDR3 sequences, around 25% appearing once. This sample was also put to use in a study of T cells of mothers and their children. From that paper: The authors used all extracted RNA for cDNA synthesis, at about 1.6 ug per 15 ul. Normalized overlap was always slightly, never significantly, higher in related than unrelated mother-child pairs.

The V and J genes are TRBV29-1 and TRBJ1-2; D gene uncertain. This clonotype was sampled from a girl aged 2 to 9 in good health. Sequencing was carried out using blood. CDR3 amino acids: CSVDLGNYGYTF. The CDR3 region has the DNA TGCAGCGTTGATCTCGGAAACTATGGCTACACCTTC.